One and the same sample provided the 17 T cell receptor beta chains below, sequenced in a study of human T cells and chemical hapten exposure. TCRdb processed the RACE reads anew with MiXCR; each CDR3 protein has one entry. The sample lists around 99,000 distinct CDR3 sequences, roughly a tenth occurring once. Described time point: patch test 2, 6 weeks after DPC sensitization. Treatment: therapeutic diphenylcyclopropenone sensitization with weekly scalp DPC. The sample in question was whole blood, obtained in connection with sensitization to the hapten diphenylcyclopropenone (DPC). These receptors originate from a woman in her forties with alopecia areata. Some clones in this sample may be carry-over from other donors' samples.

This clonotype was counted many times. The chain is built from TRBV10-3 and TRBJ1-1, with D maybe TRBD1 (6 bases). The CDR3 loop spans 15 amino acids. Trimming removed 6 bases at V and 0 bases at J, with 14 bases between. CDR1 is ENHRY, CDR2 SYGVKD, per germline. Here the CDR3 reads CAISTQGPMNTEAFF. In nucleotides, the CDR3 is TGTGCCATCAGCACACAGGGACCAATGAACACTGAAGCTTTCTTT.

This clonotype was counted between two and nine times. The chain employs TRBV5-1 and TRBJ2-1; TRBD1 or TRBD2 may be the D gene (5 bases each). The V end was cut by 0 bases, the J end by 4 bases, with 8 bases between. CDR1 is SGHRS and CDR2 is YFSETQ in the germline V gene. The CDR3 has 14 amino acids. The CDR3 reads CASSLGEGYNEQFF. CDR3 coding DNA: TGCGCCAGCAGCTTGGGAGAGGGGTACAATGAGCAGTTCTTC.

This clonotype has just a few counts. CDR3 DNA: TGTGCCAGCAGCTTAGGCACTAGACAGAGCTCCTACGAGCAGTACTTC. It is translated as CASSLGTRQSSYEQYF. The chain recombines TRBV7-2 with TRBJ2-7; D may match TRBD1 or TRBD2 (5 bases each). Germline V gene sequence: CDR1 SGHTA, CDR2 FQGNSA. This CDR3 is built from 16 residues. V lost 1 base and J lost 0, with 13 bases in between.

This clonotype was found many times. The chain recombines TRBV30 with TRBJ2-6; D might be TRBD1 (6 bases). V was pared by 5 bases and J by 0 bases, with 17 bases between. Looked up from germline, CDR1 is GTSNPN and CDR2 is SVGIG (reference sequence). This CDR3 is 17 amino acids long. As DNA, the CDR3 is TGTGCCTGGTCGCCCGACAGGCACGTCTCTGGGGCCAACGTCCTGACTTTC. This sequence encodes CAWSPDRHVSGANVLTF.

This clonotype came up a few times. The chain employs TRBV28 and TRBJ1-2; 8 bases map to TRBD1. Germline loops: CDR1 MDHEN, CDR2 SYDVKM. The V gene end was trimmed by 6 bases and the J gene end by 5 bases; junction bases not matched to a gene: 8. This CDR3 is built from 14 residues. CDR3 in amino acids: CASSIFRQGYGYTF. The DNA for the CDR3 is TGTGCCAGCAGCATTTTCCGACAGGGGTATGGCTACACCTTC.

This clonotype was seen only a few times. The genes are TRBV9 and TRBJ1-2; possibly TRBD1 for D (6 bases). The length of the CDR3 is 15 residues. Germline V lookup: CDR1 SGDLS, CDR2 YYNGEE. V lost 3 bases, J lost 8 bases, and 20 bases lay in between. The CDR3 DNA follows: TGTGCCAGCAGCGCCTGGGACACCGAAGTGCAGGGCTACACCTTC. This translates into CASSAWDTEVQGYTF.

CDR3 region: CASSVPSGGRNEQFF. CDR3 sequence (DNA): TGTGCCAGCAGCGTACCGAGCGGGGGGCGAAATGAGCAGTTCTTC. The chain links TRBV9 to TRBJ2-1; 9 nucleotides align to TRBD2. Germline V CDR1 and CDR2: SGDLS, YYNGEE. V lost 1 base to trimming and J lost 7 bases; unmatched junction nucleotides: 6. This CDR3 has 15 amino acids.

This clonotype turned up a few times. V usage is TRBV6-1 and J usage is TRBJ2-1, with D perhaps matching TRBD2 (7 bases). Germline V CDR1 and CDR2: MNHNS, SASEGT. The CDR3 runs 14 residues. V lost 10 bases, J lost 5 bases, and 18 bases lay in between. The CDR3 DNA reads as TGTGCCACCCCCAAACCGGGGGGCAACAATGAGCAGTTCTTC. Translating it yields CATPKPGGNNEQFF.

This clonotype has at least ten counts. DNA of the CDR3: TGTGCCAGCAGTTTATTATGGGCAGGCGAGCAGTACTTC. Translating gives CASSLLWAGEQYF. V and J are TRBV12-3 or TRBV12-4 and TRBJ2-7; D is unclear. Trimming took 2 bases from V and 6 from J, leaving 11 bases between them. CDR3 length: 13 amino acids.

This clonotype was seen a few times. V usage is TRBV29-1 and J usage is TRBJ1-1; D remains ambiguous. This CDR3 has 12 amino acids. The V and J ends lost 4 bases and 1 base respectively, with 7 bases between them. Germline loops: CDR1 SQVTM, CDR2 ANQGSEA. The CDR3 DNA reads as TGCAGCGTTGTTGCCGAGAACACTGAAGCTTTCTTT. It codes for CSVVAENTEAFF.

This clonotype showed up just a few times. Just one base apart from a much larger clone, this may be a read error. The chain carries TRBV7-9 and TRBJ2-6; the D is unclear. CDR1 SEHNR and CDR2 FQNEAQ come from the germline V gene (reference sequence). There are 13 residues in the CDR3. V lost 3 bases, J lost 1 base, and 1 base lay in between. CDR3 DNA sequence: TGTGCCAGCAGCTTTTCTGGGGCCAACGTCCTGACTTTC. Its protein product is CASSFSGANVLTF.

In its sample, this clonotype was seen many times. The chain has TRBV18 and TRBJ1-5; D perhaps matches TRBD1 (5 bases). Trimming pared 1 base from V and 2 bases from J, leaving 6 bases between. Germline V gene sequence: CDR1 KGHSH, CDR2 LQKENI. CDR3 size: 14 residues. DNA of the CDR3: TGTGCCAGCTCACCACGGGACGGCAATCAGCCCCAGCATTTT. As protein: CASSPRDGNQPQHF.

V is TRBV2 and J is TRBJ2-1, with D unclear. The germline V gene has CDR1 SNHLY and CDR2 FYNNEI. Trimming removed 6 bases from V and 0 bases from J, with 15 bases in between. The CDR3 totals 16 residues. The CDR3 sequence is CASSRPGGDSYNEQFF. The CDR3 DNA sequence: TGTGCCAGCAGCCGACCCGGCGGCGACTCCTACAATGAGCAGTTCTTC.

This clonotype was observed a few times. The rearrangement uses TRBV6-1 and TRBJ2-5; TRBD1 might be the D (5 bases). Per the germline V gene, CDR1 is MNHNS and CDR2 is SASEGT. The CDR3 runs to 14 residues. V lost 10 bases to trimming and J lost 0 bases, with 15 bases between them. The DNA for the CDR3 is TGTGCCACCCGCCAAGGGGTGAACCAAGAGACCCAGTACTTC. Amino acids: CATRQGVNQETQYF.

This clonotype turned up a few times. The chain uses TRBV19 and TRBJ1-5, with 9 bases lining up with TRBD1. The CDR3 sequence is 17 residues long. Germline loops: CDR1 LNHDA, CDR2 SQIVND (reference sequence). Trimming at V came to 3 bases and at J to 0 bases, leaving 6 bases not matched to a gene. The CDR3 here is CASSIPGQGHSNQPQHF. The CDR3 nucleotides are TGTGCCAGTAGTATCCCGGGACAGGGACATAGCAATCAGCCCCAGCATTTT.

This clonotype was observed many times. V usage is TRBV2 and J usage is TRBJ2-2; the D gene is possibly TRBD2 (6 bases). The CDR3 length is 14 residues. CDR1 SNHLY and CDR2 FYNNEI come from the germline V gene. V was clipped by 7 bases and J by 6 bases, with 15 bases between them. CDR3 in DNA: TGTGCCAGCATGCAACTAGCTGAGGCCGGGGAGCTGTTTTTT. It is translated as CASMQLAEAGELFF.

This clonotype was counted a few times. The chain is built from TRBV5-1 and TRBJ1-1, with D uncertain. Trimming shortened V by 3 bases and J by 5 bases, and 17 bases separated the two germline ends. The germline V gene encodes CDR1 SGHRS and CDR2 YFSETQ. The CDR3 totals 15 residues. In DNA form, the CDR3 reads TGCGCCAGCAGCTCGATAACCGGGGTAGGAACTGAAGCTTTCTTT. Encoded protein: CASSSITGVGTEAFF.